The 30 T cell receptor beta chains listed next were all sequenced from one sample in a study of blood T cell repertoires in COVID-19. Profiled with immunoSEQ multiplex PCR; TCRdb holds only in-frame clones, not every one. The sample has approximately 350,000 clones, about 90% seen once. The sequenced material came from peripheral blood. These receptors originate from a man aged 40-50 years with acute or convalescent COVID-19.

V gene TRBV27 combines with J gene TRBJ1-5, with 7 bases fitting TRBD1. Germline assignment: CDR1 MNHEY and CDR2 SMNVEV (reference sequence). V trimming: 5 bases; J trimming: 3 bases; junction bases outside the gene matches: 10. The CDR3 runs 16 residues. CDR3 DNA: TGTGCCAGCAGTCTTTACCCAGGACAGGTCAATCAGCCCCAGCATTTT. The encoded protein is CASSLYPGQVNQPQHF.

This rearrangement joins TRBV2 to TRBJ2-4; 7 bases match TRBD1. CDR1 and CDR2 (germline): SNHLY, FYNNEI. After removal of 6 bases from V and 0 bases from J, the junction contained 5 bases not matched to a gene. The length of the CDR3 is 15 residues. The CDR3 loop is CASRGTDLAKNIQYF. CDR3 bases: TGTGCCAGCAGGGGGACAGATCTAGCCAAAAACATTCAGTACTTC.

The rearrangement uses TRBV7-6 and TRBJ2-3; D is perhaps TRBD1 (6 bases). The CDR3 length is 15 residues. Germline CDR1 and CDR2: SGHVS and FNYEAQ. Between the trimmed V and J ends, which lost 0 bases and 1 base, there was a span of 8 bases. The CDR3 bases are TGTGCCAGCAGCTTAGCTGCAGGGGGCACAGATACGCAGTATTTT. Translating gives CASSLAAGGTDTQYF.

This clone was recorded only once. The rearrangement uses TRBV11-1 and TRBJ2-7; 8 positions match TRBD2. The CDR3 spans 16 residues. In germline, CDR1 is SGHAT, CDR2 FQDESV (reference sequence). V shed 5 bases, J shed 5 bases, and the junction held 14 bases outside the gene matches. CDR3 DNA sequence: TGTGCCAGCAGCCCCCGACGGAGCGGGAGTAGCCACGAGCAGTACTTC. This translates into CASSPRRSGSSHEQYF.

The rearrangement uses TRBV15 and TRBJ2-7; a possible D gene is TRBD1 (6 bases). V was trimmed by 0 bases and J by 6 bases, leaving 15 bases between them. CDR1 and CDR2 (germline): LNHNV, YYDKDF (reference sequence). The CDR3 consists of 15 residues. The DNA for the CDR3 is TGTGCCACCAGCAGAGAGGGGGCAGGGTTGGGCGAGCAGTACTTC. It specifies CATSREGAGLGEQYF.

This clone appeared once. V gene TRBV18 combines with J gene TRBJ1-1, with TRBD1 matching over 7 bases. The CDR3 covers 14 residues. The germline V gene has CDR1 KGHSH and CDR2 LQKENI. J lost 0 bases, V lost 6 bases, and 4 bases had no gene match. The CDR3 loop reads CASSGDSMNTEAFF. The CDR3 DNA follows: TGTGCCAGCTCTGGGGACAGCATGAACACTGAAGCTTTCTTT.

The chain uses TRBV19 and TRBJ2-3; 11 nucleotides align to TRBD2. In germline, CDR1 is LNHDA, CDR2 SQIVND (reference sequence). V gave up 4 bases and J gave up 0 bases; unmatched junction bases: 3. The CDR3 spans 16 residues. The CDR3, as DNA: TGTGCCAGTAGTACCGGGACTAGCGGAAGCACAGATACGCAGTATTTT. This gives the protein CASSTGTSGSTDTQYF.

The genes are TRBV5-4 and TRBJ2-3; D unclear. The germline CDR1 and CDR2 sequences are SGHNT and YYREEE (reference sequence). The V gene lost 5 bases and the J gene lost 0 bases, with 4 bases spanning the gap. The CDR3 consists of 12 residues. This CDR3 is CASSRSTDTQYF. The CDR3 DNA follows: TGTGCCAGCAGTAGAAGCACAGATACGCAGTATTTT.

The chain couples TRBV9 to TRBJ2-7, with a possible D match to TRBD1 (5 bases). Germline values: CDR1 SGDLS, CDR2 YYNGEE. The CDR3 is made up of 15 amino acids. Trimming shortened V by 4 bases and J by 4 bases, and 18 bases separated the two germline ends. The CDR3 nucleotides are TGTGCCAGCAGCCGAAATTGGGGCCCCCAATACGAGCAGTACTTC. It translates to CASSRNWGPQYEQYF.

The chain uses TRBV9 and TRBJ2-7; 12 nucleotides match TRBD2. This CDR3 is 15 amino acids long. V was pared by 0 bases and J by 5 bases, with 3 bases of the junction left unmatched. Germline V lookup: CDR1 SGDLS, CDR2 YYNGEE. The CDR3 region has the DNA TGTGCCAGCAGCGTAGCTAGCGGGGGGGCGAACGAGCAGTACTTC. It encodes CASSVASGGANEQYF.

This CDR3 reads CASSLFGDRTRWETQYF. CDR3 nucleotides: TGTGCCAGCAGTTTATTTGGGGACAGGACGCGGTGGGAGACCCAGTACTTC. This sequence joins TRBV27 and TRBJ2-5, with 8 bases aligning to TRBD1. The CDR3 loop spans 17 amino acids. Germline CDR1 MNHEY, CDR2 SMNVEV (reference sequence). With 1 base clipped from V and 5 bases from J, the junction kept 12 bases outside the gene matches.

The CDR3 reads CASSRGLAGGETQYF. For the CDR3, the DNA is TGTGCCAGCAGCCGGGGACTAGCGGGGGGAGAGACCCAGTACTTC. V gene TRBV7-6 combines with J gene TRBJ2-5; 15 bases line up with TRBD2. V was pared by 5 bases and J by 4 bases, with 2 bases of the junction left unmatched. Germline assignment: CDR1 SGHVS and CDR2 FNYEAQ. This CDR3 is 15 amino acids long.

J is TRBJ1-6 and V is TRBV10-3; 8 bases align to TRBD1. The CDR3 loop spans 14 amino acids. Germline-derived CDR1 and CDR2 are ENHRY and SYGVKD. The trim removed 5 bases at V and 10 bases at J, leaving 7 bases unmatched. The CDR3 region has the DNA TGTGCCATCAGTCCCGGGACAGGAGACTCACCCCTCCACTTT. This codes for CAISPGTGDSPLHF.

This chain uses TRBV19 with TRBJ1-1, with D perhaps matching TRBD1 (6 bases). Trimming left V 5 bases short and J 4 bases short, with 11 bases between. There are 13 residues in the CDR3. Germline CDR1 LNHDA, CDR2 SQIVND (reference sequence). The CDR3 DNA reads TGTGCCAGTAGTGCCAGGGGTGCCACTGAAGCTTTCTTT. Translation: CASSARGATEAFF. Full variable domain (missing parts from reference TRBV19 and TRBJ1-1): DGGITQSPKYLFRKEGQNVTLSCEQNLNHDAMYWYRQDPGQGLRLIYYSQIVNDFQKGDIAEGYSVSREKKESFPLTVTSAQKNPTAFYLCASSARGATEAFFGQGTRLTVV.

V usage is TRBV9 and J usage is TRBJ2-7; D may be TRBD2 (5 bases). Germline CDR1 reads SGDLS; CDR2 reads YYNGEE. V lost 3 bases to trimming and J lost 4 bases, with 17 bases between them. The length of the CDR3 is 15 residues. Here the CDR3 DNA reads TGTGCCAGCAGCGGCGGAACTAGGGTGATTTACGAGCAGTACTTC. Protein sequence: CASSGGTRVIYEQYF.

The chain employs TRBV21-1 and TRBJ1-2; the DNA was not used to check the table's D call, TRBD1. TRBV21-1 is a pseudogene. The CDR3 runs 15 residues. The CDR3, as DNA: TGTGCCAGCAGCAGCTCGTGGGACAGGGTAAAAAGCTACACCTTC. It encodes CASSSSWDRVKSYTF.

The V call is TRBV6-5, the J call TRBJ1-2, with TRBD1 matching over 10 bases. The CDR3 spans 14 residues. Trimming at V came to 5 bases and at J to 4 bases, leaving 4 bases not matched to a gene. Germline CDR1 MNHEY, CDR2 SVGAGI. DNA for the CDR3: TGTGCCAGCAGTAGACAGGGGGCGCGCTATGGCTACACCTTC. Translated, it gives CASSRQGARYGYTF.

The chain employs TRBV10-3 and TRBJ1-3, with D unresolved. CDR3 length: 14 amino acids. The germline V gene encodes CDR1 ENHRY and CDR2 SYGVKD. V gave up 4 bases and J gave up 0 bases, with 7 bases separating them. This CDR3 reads CAISVDPSGNTIYF. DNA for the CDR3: TGTGCCATCAGTGTAGATCCCTCTGGAAACACCATATATTTT.

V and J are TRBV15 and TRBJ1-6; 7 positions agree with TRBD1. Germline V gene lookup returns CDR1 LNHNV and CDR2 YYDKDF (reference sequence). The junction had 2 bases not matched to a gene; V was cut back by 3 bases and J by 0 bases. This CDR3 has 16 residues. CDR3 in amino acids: CATSRGQISYNSPLHF. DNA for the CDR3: TGTGCCACCAGCAGGGGACAGATCTCCTATAATTCACCCCTCCACTTT.

The CDR3 coding sequence is TGTGCCAGCAGCCAAGGGAATGACAGGGGTAATACTGAAGCTTTCTTT. It specifies CASSQGNDRGNTEAFF. The chain carries TRBV3-1 (or the pseudogene TRBV3-2) and TRBJ1-1, with 8 nucleotides matching TRBD1. CDR1 is LGHDT and CDR2 is YNNKEL in the germline V gene (reference sequence). The length of the CDR3 is 16 residues. V was pared by 1 base and J by 5 bases, with 9 bases of the junction left unmatched.

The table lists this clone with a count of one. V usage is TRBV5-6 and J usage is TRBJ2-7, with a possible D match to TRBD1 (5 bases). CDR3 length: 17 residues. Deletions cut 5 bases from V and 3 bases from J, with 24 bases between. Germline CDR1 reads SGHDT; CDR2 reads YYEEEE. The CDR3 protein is CASRTPRLQGTCYEQYF. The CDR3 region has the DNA TGTGCCAGCAGGACCCCCAGATTGCAGGGAACCTGCTACGAGCAGTACTTC.

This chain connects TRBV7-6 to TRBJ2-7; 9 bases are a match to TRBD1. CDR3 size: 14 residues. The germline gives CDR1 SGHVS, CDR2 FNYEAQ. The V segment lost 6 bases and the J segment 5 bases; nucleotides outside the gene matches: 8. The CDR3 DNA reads TGTGCCAGCAGGGGAGCCGGGACAGGGAACGAGCAGTACTTC. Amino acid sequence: CASRGAGTGNEQYF.

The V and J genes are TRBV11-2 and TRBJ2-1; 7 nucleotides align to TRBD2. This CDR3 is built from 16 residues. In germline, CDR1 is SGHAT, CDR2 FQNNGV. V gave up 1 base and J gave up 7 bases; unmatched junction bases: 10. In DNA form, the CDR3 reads TGTGCCAGCAGCTTAGTGGCCGGGGGAGCGGGGAATGAGCAGTTCTTC. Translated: CASSLVAGGAGNEQFF. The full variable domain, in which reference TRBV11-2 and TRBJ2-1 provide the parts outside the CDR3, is EAGVAQSPRYKIIEKRQSVAFWCNPISGHATLYWYQQILGQGPKLLIQFQNNGVVDDSQLPKDRFSAERLKGVDSTLKIQPAKLEDSAVYLCASSLVAGGAGNEQFFGPGTRLTVL.

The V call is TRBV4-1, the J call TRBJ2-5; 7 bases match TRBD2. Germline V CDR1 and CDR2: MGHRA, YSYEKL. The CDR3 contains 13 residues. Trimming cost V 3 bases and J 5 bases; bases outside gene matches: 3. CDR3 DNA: TGCGCCAGCAGCCAGCGGGGGTTGGAGACCCAGTACTTC. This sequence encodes CASSQRGLETQYF.

CDR3 region: CASSKDSNYGYTF. The CDR3 DNA sequence: TGTGCCAGCAGCAAGGACAGTAACTATGGCTACACCTTC. The rearrangement joins TRBV6-5 to TRBJ1-2; tentatively, D is TRBD1 (6 bases). CDR3 size: 13 residues. Germline V gives CDR1 MNHEY, CDR2 SVGAGI. Trimming pared 6 bases from V and 1 base from J, leaving 9 bases between.

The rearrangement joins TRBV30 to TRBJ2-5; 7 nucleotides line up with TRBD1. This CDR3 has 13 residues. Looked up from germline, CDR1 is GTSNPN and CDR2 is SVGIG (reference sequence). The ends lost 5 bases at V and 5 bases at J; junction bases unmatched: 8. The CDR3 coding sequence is TGTGCCTGGGACAGGGACACCCGGGAGACCCAGTACTTC. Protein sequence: CAWDRDTRETQYF. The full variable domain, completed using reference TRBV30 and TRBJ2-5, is SQTIHQWPATLVQPVGSPLSLECTVEGTSNPNLYWYRQAAGRGLQLLFYSVGIGQISSEVPQNLSASRPQDRQFILSSKKLLLSDSGFYLCAWDRDTRETQYFGPGTRLLVL.

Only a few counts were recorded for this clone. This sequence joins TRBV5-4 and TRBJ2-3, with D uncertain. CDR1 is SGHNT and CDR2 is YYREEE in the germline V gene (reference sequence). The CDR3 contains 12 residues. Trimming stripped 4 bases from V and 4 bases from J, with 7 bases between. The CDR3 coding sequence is TGTGCCAGCAGCACAAGTGCAGATACGCAGTATTTT. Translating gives CASSTSADTQYF.

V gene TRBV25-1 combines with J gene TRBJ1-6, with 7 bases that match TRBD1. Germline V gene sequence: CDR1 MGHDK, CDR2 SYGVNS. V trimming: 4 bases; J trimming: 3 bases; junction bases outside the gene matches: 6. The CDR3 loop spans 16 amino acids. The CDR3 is CASSAGTASYNSPLHF. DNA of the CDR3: TGTGCCAGCAGTGCAGGGACAGCCAGCTATAATTCACCCCTCCACTTT. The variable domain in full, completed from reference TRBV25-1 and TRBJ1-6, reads EADIYQTPRYLVIGTGKKITLECSQTMGHDKMYWYQQDPGMELHLIHYSYGVNSTEKGDLSSESTVSRIRTEHFPLTLESARPSHTSQYLCASSAGTASYNSPLHFGNGTRLTVT.

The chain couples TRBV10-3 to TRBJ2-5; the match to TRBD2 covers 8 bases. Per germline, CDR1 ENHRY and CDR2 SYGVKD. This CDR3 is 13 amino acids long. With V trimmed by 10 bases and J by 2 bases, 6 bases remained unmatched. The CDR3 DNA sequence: TGTGCCACAGAGCGGGGGAGGCAAGAGACCCAGTACTTC. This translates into CATERGRQETQYF.

The CDR3 DNA sequence: TGTGCCAGCAGTTCTGTTAGCGGGAGCACAGATACGCAGTATTTT. The encoded protein is CASSSVSGSTDTQYF. The chain has TRBV6-6 and TRBJ2-3, with TRBD2 matching 7 bases. V was pared by 4 bases and J by 0 bases, with 4 bases of the junction left unmatched. The germline V gene encodes CDR1 MNHNY and CDR2 SVGAGI (reference sequence). The CDR3 extends over 15 amino acids.